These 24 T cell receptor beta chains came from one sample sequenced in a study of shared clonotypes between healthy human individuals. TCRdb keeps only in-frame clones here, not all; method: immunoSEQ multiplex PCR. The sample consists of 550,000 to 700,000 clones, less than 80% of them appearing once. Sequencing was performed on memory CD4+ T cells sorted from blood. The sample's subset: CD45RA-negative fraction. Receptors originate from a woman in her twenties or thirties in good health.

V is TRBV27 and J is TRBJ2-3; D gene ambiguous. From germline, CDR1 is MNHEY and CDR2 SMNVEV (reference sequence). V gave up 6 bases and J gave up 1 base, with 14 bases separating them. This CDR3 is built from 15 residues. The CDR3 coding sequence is TGTGCCAGCAGAAGCTTGTGGGTTCGCACAGATACGCAGTATTTT. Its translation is CASRSLWVRTDTQYF.

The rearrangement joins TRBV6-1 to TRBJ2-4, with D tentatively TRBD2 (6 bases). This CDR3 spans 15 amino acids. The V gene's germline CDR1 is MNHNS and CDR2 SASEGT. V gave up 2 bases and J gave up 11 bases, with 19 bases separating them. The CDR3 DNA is TGTGCCAGCAGTGAACTAGGGATTCTTTGGGAGGTTCAGTACTTC. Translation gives CASSELGILWEVQYF.

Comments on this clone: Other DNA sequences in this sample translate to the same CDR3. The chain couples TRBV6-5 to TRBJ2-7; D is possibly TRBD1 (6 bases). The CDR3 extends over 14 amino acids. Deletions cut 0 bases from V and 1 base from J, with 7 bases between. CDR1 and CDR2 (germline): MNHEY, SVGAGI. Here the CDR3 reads CASSYSQGSYEQYF. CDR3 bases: TGTGCCAGCAGTTACTCACAGGGATCCTACGAGCAGTACTTC.

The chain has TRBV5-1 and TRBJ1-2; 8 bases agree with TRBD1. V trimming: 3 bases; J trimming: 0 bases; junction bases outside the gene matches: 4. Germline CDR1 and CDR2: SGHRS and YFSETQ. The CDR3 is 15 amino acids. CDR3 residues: CASSSGTGANYGYTF. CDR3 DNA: TGCGCCAGCAGCTCAGGGACAGGAGCTAACTATGGCTACACCTTC.

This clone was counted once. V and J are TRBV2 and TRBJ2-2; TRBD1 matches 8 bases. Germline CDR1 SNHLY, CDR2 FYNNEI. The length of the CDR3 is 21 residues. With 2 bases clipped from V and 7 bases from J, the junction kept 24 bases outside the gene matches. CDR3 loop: CASSEPVRQGYGPPMGGELFF. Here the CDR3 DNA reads TGTGCCAGCAGTGAACCCGTGAGACAGGGGTACGGGCCCCCCATGGGCGGGGAGCTGTTTTTT.

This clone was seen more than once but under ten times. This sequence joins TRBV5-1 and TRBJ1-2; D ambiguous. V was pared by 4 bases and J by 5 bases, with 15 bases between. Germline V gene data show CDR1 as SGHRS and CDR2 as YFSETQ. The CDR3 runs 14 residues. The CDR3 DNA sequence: TGCGCCAGCAGCAGGGAGGGCAGAAAGTATGGCTACACCTTC. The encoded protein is CASSREGRKYGYTF. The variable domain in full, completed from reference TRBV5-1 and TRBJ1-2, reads KAGVTQTPRYLIKTRGQQVTLSCSPISGHRSVSWYQQTPGQGLQFLFEYFSETQRNKGNFPGRFSGRQFSNSRSEMNVSTLELGDSALYLCASSREGRKYGYTFGSGTRLTVV.

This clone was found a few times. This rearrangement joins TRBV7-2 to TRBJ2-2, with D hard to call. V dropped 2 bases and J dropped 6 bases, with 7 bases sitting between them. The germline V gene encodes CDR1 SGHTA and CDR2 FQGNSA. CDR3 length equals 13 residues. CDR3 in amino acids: CASSLNRAGELFF. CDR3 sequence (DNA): TGTGCCAGCAGCTTAAATAGAGCCGGGGAGCTGTTTTTT.

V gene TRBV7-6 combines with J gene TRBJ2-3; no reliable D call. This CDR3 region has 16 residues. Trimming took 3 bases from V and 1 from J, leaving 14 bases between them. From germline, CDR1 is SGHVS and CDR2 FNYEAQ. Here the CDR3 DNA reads TGTGCCAGCAGCTTTTCCGGCTCCCTACGCACAGATACGCAGTATTTT. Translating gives CASSFSGSLRTDTQYF.

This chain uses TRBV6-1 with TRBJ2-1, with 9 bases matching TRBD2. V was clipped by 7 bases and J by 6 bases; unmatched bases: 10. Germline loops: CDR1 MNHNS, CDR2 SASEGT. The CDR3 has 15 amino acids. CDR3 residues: CASTSGTSGLNEQFF. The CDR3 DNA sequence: TGTGCCAGCACCTCCGGCACTAGCGGGCTCAATGAGCAGTTCTTC.

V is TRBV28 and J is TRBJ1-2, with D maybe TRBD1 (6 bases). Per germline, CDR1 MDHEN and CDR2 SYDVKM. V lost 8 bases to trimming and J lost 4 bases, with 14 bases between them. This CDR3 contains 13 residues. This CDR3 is CASRKTGIYGYTF. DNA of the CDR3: TGTGCCAGCCGAAAAACAGGGATCTATGGCTACACCTTC.

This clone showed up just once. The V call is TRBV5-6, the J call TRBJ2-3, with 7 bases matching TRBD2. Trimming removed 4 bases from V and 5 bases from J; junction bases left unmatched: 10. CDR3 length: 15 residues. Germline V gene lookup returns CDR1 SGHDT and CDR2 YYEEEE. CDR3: CASSPAGPQGDTQYF. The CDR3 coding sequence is TGTGCCAGCAGCCCAGCGGGACCCCAGGGAGATACGCAGTATTTT.

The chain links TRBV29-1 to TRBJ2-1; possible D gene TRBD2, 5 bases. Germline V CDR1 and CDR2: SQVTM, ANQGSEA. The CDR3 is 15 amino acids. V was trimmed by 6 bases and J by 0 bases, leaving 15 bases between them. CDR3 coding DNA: TGCAGCGTGAGACCGGGTGGGAGCTCCTACAATGAGCAGTTCTTC. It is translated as CSVRPGGSSYNEQFF.

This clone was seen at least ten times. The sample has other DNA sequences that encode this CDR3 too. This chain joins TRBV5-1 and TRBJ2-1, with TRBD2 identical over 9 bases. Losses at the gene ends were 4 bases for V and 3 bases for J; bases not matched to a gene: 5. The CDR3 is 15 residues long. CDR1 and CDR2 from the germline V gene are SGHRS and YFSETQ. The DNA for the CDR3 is TGCGCCAGCAGCCTTAGTAGCGGGGGCTACAATGAGCAGTTCTTC. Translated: CASSLSSGGYNEQFF.

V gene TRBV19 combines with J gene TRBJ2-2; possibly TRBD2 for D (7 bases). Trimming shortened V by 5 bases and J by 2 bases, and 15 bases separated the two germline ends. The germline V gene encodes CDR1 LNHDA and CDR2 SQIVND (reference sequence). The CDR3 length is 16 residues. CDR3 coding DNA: TGTGCCAGTAGTCCTGGGAGGGGGAGAAACACCGGGGAGCTGTTTTTT. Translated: CASSPGRGRNTGELFF.

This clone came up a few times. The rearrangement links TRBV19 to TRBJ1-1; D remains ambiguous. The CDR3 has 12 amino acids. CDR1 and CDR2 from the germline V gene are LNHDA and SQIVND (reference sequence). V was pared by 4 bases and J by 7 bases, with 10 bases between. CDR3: CASSTMAVEAFF. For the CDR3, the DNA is TGTGCCAGTAGTACTATGGCAGTTGAAGCTTTCTTT.

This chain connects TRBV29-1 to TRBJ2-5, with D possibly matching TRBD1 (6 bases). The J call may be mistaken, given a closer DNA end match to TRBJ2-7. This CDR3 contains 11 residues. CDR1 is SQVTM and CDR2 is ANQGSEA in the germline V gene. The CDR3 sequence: CSVGDNYEQYF. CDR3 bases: TGCAGCGTTGGGGACAACTACGAGCAGTACTTC.

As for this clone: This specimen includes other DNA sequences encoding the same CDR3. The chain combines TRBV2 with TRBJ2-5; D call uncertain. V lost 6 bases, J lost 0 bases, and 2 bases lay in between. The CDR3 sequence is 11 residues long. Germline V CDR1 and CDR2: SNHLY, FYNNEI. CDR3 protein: CASRYQETQYF. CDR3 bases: TGTGCCAGCAGGTACCAAGAGACCCAGTACTTC.

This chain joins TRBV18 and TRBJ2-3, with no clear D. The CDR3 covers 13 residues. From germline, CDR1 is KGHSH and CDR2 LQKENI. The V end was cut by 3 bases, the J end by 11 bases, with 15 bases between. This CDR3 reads CASSPNRPWGQYF. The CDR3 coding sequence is TGTGCCAGCTCACCCAATAGGCCGTGGGGGCAGTATTTT. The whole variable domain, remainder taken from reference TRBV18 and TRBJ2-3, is NAGVMQNPRHLVRRRGQEARLRCSPMKGHSHVYWYRQLPEEGLKFMVYLQKENIIDESGMPKERFSAEFPKEGPSILRIQQVVRGDSAAYFCASSPNRPWGQYFGPGTRLTVL.

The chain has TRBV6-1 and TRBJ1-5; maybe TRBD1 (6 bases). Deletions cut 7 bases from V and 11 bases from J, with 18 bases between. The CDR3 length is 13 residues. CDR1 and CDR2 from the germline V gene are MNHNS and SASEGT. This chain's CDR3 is CASKLGGRQAQHF. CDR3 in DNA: TGTGCCAGCAAATTAGGGGGGAGGCAGGCCCAGCATTTT.

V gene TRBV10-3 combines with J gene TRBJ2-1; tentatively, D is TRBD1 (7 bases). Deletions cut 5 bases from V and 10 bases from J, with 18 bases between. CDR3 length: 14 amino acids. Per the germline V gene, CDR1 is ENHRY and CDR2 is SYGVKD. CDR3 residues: CAISNRGGGNEQFF. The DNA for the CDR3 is TGTGCCATCAGTAACAGGGGAGGAGGAAACGAGCAGTTCTTC.

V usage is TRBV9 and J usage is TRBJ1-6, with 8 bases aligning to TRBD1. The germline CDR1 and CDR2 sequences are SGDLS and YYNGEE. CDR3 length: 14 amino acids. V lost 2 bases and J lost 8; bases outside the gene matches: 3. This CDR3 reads CASSVGQVHSPLHF. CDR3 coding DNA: TGTGCCAGCAGCGTGGGACAGGTCCATTCACCCCTCCACTTT.

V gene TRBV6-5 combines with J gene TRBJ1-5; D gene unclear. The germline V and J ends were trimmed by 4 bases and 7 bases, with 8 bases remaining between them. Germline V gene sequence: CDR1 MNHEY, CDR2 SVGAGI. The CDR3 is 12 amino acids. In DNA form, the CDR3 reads TGTGCCAGCAGTTTTGTTGGACAGCCCCAGCATTTT. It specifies CASSFVGQPQHF.

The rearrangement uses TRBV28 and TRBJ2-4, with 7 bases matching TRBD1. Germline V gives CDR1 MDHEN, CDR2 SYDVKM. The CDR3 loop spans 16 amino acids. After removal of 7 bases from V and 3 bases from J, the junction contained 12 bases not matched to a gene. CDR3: CASTPTGLPDKNIQYF. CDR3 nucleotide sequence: TGTGCCAGCACCCCGACAGGGTTACCCGACAAAAACATTCAGTACTTC.

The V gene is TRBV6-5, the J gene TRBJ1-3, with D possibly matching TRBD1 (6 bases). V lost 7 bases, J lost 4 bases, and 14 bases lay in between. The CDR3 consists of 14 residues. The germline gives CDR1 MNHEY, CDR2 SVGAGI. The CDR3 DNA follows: TGTGCCAGCATGAGATCAGGGGACGGAAACACCATATATTTT. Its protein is CASMRSGDGNTIYF.